A single sample gave rise to the 3 T cell receptor beta chains below, sequenced in a study of OX40 agonist ivuxolimab in advanced cancers. The protocol was immunoSEQ multiplex PCR, while the TCRdb copy is restricted to in-frame clones and leaves out a portion. This table holds about 38,000 clones, about 80% found once. This specimen was CD4+ or CD8+ T cells sorted from blood, taken in a trial of the OX40 agonist ivuxolimab. The receptors originated from an adult with an advanced solid tumor such as melanoma, head and neck, liver or kidney cancer.

The chain is built from TRBV14 and TRBJ2-1, with D unclear. The V end was cut by 4 bases, the J end by 0 bases, with 7 bases between. This CDR3 contains 14 residues. CDR1 is SGHDN, CDR2 FVKESK, per germline. Here the CDR3 reads CASSPLVSYNEQFF. The CDR3 DNA is TGTGCCAGCAGCCCTCTGGTCTCCTACAATGAGCAGTTCTTC.

This clone is a singleton in its sample. The CDR3 DNA reads as TGTGCCAGCAGTTCCTCCCCGACAGGGGCTAGTGGCTACACCTTC. Translated, it gives CASSSSPTGASGYTF. V is TRBV2 and J is TRBJ1-2, with 8 bases aligning to TRBD1. The V and J ends lost 5 bases and 7 bases, in that order; junction bases with no gene match: 12. Germline lookup yields CDR1 SNHLY and CDR2 FYNNEI. The CDR3 spans 15 residues.

V gene TRBV1 combines with J gene TRBJ2-7; TRBD2 is taken as the D call from the table, unchecked against the DNA. TRBV1 is a documented pseudogene. This CDR3 region has 13 residues. CDR3 residues: CTSSGSGSYEQYF. The CDR3, as DNA: TGCACCAGCAGTGGTAGCGGGAGTTACGAGCAGTACTTC.